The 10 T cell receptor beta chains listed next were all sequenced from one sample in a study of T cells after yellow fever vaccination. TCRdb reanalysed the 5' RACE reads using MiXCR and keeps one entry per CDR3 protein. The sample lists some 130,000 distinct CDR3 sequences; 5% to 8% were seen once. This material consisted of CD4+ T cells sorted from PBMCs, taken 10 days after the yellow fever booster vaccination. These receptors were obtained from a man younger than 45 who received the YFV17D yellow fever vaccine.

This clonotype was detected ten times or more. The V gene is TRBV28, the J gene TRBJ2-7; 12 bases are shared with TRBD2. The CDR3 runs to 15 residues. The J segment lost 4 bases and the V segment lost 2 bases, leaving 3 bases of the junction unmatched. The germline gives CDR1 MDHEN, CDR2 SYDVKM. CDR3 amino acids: CASSLTTSGSYEQYF. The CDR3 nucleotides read TGTGCCAGCAGTTTAACGACTAGCGGGAGTTACGAGCAGTACTTC.

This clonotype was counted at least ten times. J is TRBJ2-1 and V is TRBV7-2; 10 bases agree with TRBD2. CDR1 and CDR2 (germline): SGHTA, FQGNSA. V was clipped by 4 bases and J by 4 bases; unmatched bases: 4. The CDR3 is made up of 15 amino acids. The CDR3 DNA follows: TGTGCCAGCAGCTATGGACTAGCGGAATACAATGAGCAGTTCTTC. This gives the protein CASSYGLAEYNEQFF.

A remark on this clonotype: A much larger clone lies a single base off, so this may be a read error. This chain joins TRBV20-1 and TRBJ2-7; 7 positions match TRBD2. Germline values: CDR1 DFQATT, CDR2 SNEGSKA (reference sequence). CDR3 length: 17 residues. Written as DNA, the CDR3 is TGCAGTCCTAGTCCCGGGACTATTGGAAAAAGCTCCTACGAGCAGTACTTC. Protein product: CSPSPGTIGKSSYEQYF.

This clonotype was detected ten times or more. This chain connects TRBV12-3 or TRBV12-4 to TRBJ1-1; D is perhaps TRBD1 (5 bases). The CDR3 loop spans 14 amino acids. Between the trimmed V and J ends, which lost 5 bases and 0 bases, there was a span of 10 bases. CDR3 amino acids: CASSRGVMNTEAFF. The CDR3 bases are TGTGCCAGCAGTAGAGGGGTCATGAACACTGAAGCTTTCTTT.

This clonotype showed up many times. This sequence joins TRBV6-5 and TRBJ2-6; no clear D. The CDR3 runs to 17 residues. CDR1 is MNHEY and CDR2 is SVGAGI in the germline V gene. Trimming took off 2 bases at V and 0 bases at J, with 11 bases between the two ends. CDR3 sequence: CASSYRASGSGANVLTF. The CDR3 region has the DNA TGTGCCAGCAGTTACCGCGCGTCGGGCTCTGGGGCCAACGTCCTGACTTTC.

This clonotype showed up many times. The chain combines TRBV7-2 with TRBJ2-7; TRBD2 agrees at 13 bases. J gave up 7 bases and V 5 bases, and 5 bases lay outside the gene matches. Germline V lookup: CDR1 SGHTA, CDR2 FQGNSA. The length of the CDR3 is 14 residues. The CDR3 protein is CASSPGLAGEEQYF. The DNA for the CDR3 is TGTGCCAGCAGCCCCGGACTAGCGGGGGAGGAGCAGTACTTC. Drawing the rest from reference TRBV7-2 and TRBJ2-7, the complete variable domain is GAGVSQSPSNKVTEKGKDVELRCDPISGHTALYWYRQSLGQGLEFLIYFQGNSAPDKSGLPSDRFSAERTGGSVSTLTIQRTQQEDSAVYLCASSPGLAGEEQYFGPGTRLTVT.

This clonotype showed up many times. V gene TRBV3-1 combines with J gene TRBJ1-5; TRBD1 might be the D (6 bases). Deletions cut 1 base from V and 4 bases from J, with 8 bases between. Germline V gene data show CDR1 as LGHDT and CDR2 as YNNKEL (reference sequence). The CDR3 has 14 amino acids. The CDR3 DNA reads TGTGCCAGCAGCCAAGTCGGGACAAATCAGCCCCAGCATTTT. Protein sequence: CASSQVGTNQPQHF.

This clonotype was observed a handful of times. In nucleotides, the CDR3 is TGCAGTGCTATGGCCGGCTGGGGGGTCAATAGCAATCAGCCCCAGCATTTT. This encodes CSAMAGWGVNSNQPQHF. The rearrangement joins TRBV20-1 to TRBJ1-5, with D perhaps matching TRBD1 (5 bases). The CDR3 consists of 17 residues. V was pared by 4 bases and J by 0 bases, with 19 bases between. CDR1 DFQATT and CDR2 SNEGSKA come from the germline V gene (reference sequence).

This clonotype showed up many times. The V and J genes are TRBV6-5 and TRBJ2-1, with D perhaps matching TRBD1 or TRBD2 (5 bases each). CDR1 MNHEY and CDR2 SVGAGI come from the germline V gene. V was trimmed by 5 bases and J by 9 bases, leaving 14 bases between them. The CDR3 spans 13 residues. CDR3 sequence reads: CASSHGTRGEQFF. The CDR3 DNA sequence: TGTGCCAGCAGTCACGGGACCCGGGGTGAGCAGTTCTTC.

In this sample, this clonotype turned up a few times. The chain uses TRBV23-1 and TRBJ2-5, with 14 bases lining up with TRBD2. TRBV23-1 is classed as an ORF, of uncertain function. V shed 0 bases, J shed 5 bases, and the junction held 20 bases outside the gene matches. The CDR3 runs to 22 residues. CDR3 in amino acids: CASSQSRRGTGTSGSLPETQYF. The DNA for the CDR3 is TGCGCCAGCAGTCAATCGAGAAGGGGGACCGGGACTAGCGGGAGTCTGCCGGAGACCCAGTACTTC.